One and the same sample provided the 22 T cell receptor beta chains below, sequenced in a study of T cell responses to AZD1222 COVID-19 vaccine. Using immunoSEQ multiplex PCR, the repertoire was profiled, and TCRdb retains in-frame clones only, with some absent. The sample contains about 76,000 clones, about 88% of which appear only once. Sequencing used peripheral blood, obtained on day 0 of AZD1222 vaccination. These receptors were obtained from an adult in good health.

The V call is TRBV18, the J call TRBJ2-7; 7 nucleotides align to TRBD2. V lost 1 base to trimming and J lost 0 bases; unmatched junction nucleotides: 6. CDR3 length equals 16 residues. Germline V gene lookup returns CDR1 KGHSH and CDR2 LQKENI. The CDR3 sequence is CASSPRSTGGSYEQYF. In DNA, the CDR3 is TGTGCCAGCTCACCACGTTCCACGGGGGGCTCCTACGAGCAGTACTTC.

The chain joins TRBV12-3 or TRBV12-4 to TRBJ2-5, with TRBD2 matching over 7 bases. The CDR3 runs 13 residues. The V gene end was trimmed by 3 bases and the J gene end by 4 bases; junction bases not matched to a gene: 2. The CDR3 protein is CASSFGRGETQYF. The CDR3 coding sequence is TGTGCCAGCAGTTTTGGGAGGGGAGAGACCCAGTACTTC.

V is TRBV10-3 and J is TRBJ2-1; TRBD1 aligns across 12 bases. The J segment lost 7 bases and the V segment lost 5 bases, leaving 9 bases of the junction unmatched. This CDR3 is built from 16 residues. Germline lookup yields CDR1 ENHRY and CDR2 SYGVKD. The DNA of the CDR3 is TGTGCCATCAGTTCCCGGGGGGGACAGGGGGCGAATGAGCAGTTCTTC. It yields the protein CAISSRGGQGANEQFF.

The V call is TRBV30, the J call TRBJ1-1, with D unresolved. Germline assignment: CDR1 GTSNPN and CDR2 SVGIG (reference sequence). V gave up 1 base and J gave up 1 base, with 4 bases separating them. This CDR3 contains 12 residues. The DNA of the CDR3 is TGTGCCTGGAGTGAACCGAACACTGAAGCTTTCTTT. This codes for CAWSEPNTEAFF.

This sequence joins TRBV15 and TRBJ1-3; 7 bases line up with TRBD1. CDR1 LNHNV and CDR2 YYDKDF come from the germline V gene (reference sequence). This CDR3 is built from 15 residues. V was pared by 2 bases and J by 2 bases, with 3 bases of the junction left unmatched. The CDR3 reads CATSRQTGTGNTIYF. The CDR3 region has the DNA TGTGCCACCAGCAGACAGACAGGGACTGGAAACACCATATATTTT.

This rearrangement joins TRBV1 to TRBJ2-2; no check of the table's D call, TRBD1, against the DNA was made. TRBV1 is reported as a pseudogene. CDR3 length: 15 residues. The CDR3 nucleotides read TGCACCAGCAGCCAGGACAGGGAGGTGGCCGGGGAGCTGTTTTTT. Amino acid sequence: CTSSQDREVAGELFF.

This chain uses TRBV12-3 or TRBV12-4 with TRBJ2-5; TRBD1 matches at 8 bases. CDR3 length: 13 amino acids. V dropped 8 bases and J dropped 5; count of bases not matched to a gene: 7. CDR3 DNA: TGTGCCAGCGCGGGACAGGTTCGGGAGACCCAGTACTTC. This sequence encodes CASAGQVRETQYF.

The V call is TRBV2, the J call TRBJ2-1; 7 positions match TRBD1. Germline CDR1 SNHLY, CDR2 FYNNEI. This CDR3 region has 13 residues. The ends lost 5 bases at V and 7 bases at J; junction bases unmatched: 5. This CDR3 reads CASSLDRENEQFF. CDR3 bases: TGTGCCAGCAGTCTAGACAGGGAGAATGAGCAGTTCTTC.

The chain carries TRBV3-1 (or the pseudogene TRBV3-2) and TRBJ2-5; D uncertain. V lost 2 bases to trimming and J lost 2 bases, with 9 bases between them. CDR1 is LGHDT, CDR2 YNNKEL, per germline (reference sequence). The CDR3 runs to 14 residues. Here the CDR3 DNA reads TGTGCCAGCAGCCAAAATCCGGGTCAAGAGACCCAGTACTTC. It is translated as CASSQNPGQETQYF.

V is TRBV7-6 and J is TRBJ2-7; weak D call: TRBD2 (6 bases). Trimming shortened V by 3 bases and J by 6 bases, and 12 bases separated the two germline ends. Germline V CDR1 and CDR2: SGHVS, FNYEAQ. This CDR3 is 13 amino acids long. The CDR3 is CASSLGGIGEQYF. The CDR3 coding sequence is TGTGCCAGCAGCTTGGGCGGGATCGGCGAGCAGTACTTC.

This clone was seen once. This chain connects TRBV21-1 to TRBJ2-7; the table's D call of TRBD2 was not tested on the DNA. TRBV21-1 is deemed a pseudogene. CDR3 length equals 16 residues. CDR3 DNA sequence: TGTGCCAGCAGCAATATAGCGGGACTTGGGGAAGGCGAGCAGTACTTC. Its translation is CASSNIAGLGEGEQYF.

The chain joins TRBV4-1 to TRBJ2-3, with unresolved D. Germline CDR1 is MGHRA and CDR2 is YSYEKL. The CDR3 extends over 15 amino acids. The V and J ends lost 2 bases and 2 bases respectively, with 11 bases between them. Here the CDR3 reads CASSQLDGNTDTQYF. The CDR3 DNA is TGCGCCAGCAGCCAACTGGATGGAAACACAGATACGCAGTATTTT.

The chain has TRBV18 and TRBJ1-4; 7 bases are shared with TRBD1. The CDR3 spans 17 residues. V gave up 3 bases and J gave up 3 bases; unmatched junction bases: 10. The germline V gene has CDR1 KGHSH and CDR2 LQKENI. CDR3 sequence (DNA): TGTGCCAGCTCACCGACAGGGCCTGGGGCAGCTAATGAAAAACTGTTTTTT. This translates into CASSPTGPGAANEKLFF.

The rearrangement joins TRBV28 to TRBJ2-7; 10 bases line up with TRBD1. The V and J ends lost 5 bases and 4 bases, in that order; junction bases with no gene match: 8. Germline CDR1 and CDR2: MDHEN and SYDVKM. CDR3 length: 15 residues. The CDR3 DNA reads TGTGCCAGCAGTGTGACCGGGACAGGGGCATACGAGCAGTACTTC. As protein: CASSVTGTGAYEQYF.

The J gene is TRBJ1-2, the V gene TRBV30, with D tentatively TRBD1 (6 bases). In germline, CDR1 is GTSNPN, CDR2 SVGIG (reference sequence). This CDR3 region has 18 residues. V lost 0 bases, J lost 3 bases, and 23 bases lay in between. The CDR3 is CAWSVWGSGQWGDYGYTF. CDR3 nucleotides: TGTGCCTGGAGTGTATGGGGTAGTGGACAGTGGGGAGACTATGGCTACACCTTC.

In nucleotides, the CDR3 is TGCGCCAGCAGCTCCGCTGGACACTATGGCTACACCTTC. Its protein is CASSSAGHYGYTF. The genes are TRBV5-1 and TRBJ1-2; D is undetermined. The ends were cut back, 3 bases at V and 3 bases at J, with 9 bases in the middle. The germline V gene encodes CDR1 SGHRS and CDR2 YFSETQ. There are 13 residues in the CDR3. The full variable domain, rest sourced from reference TRBV5-1 and TRBJ1-2, is KAGVTQTPRYLIKTRGQQVTLSCSPISGHRSVSWYQQTPGQGLQFLFEYFSETQRNKGNFPGRFSGRQFSNSRSEMNVSTLELGDSALYLCASSSAGHYGYTFGSGTRLTVV.

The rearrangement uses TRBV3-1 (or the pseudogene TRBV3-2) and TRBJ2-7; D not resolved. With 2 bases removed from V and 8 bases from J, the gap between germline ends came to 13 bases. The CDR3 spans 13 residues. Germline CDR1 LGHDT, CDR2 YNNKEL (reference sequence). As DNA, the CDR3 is TGTGCCAGCAGCCAACGGCCAAGGGTACAGCAGTACTTC. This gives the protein CASSQRPRVQQYF.

This chain's CDR3 is CASSWTLQETQYF. CDR3 in DNA: TGTGCCAGCAGCTGGACACTCCAAGAGACCCAGTACTTC. The chain employs TRBV5-6 and TRBJ2-5, with a possible D match to TRBD1 (5 bases). CDR1 and CDR2 (germline): SGHDT, YYEEEE. Trimming cost V 3 bases and J 1 base, with 7 bases left between them. The CDR3 is 13 amino acids. The complete variable domain, with remaining parts taken from reference TRBV5-6 and TRBJ2-5, reads DAGVTQSPTHLIKTRGQQVTLRCSPKSGHDTVSWYQQALGQGPQFIFQYYEEEERQRGNFPDRFSGHQFPNYSSELNVNALLLGDSALYLCASSWTLQETQYFGPGTRLLVL.

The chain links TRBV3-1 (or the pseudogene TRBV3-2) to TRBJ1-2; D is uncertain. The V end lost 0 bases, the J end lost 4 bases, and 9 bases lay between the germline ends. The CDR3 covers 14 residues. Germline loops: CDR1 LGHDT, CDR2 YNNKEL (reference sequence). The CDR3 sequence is CASSQDVRAYGYTF. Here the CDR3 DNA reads TGTGCCAGCAGCCAAGACGTCCGGGCCTATGGCTACACCTTC.

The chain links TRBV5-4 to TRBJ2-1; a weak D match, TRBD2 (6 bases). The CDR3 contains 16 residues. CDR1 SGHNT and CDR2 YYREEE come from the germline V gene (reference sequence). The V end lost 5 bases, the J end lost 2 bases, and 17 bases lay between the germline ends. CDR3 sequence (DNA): TGTGCCAGCAGATCTGGAACGAGACTAGCCTACAATGAGCAGTTCTTC. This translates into CASRSGTRLAYNEQFF.

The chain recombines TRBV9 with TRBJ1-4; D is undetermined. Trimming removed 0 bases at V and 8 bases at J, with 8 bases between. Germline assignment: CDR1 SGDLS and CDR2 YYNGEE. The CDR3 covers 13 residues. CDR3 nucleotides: TGTGCCAGCAGCGTAGATTTGGGGGAAAAACTGTTTTTT. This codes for CASSVDLGEKLFF.

CDR3 nucleotides: TGTGCCAGCAGTCGGCAACCCGGGACAGGGGAAGAAAAACTGTTTTTT. Protein product: CASSRQPGTGEEKLFF. The J gene is TRBJ1-4, the V gene TRBV6-6; TRBD1 agrees at 10 bases. Per germline, CDR1 MNHNY and CDR2 SVGAGI (reference sequence). CDR3 length: 16 residues. Unmatched junction bases numbered 11, after V lost 5 bases and J lost 8 bases.